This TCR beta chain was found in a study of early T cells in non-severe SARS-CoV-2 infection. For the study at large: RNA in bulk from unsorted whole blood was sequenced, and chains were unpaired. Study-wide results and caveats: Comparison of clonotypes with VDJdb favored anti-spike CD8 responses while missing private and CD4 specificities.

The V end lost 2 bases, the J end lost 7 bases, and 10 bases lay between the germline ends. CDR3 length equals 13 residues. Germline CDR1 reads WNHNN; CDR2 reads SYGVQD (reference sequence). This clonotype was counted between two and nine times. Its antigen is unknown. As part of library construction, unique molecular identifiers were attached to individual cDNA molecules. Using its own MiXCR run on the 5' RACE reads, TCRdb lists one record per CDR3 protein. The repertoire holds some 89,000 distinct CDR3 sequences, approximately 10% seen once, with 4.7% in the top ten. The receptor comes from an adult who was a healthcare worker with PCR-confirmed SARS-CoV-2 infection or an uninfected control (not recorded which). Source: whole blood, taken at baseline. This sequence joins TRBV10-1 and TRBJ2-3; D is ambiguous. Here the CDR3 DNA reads TGCGCCAGCAGTGAGCCTCCCCTAAATACGCAGTATTTT. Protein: CASSEPPLNTQYF.